A selection of T cell receptor beta chains follows, all from one sample in a study of shared clonotypes between healthy human individuals. Clones were sequenced by immunoSEQ multiplex PCR, and TCRdb holds only the in-frame ones, with some missing. The table lists approximately 500,000 clones, approximately 78% of them singletons, with more than 10% in the top ten. Material: PBMCs. These receptors all stem from a middle-aged woman in good health. Some clones in this sample may be carry-over from other donors' samples. CDR3s include the opening cysteine and the closing phenylalanine or tryptophan. D genes are given only for firm matches. A row's size may be missing; if present it is once, few, many or a size class.

>-|TRBV28|-|TRBJ1-2
CASSERGEGYTF
TGTGCCAGCAGCGAGAGGGGGGAAGGCTACACCTTC
>TRBD1|TRBV7-3|-|TRBJ1-4
CASSPQDRLLFF
TGTGCCAGCAGCCCGCAGGACAGGTTGCTGTTTTTT
>-|TRBV28|-|TRBJ2-2
CASSSGVWAGQNTGELFF
TGTGCCAGCAGTTCGGGCGTGTGGGCAGGGCAGAACACCGGGGAGCTGTTTTTT
>-|TRBV5-4|-|TRBJ2-5
CASSVGQRQETQYF
TGTGCCAGCAGCGTTGGACAGAGACAAGAGACCCAGTACTTC
>TRBD2|TRBV7-8|-|TRBJ2-7
CASSPRGGLAVSYEQYF
TGTGCCAGCAGCCCCCGGGGGGGACTAGCGGTTTCCTACGAGCAGTACTTC
>-|TRBV7-9|-|TRBJ1-3
CASSPSGMAGNTIYF
TGTGCCAGCAGCCCTTCGGGTATGGCTGGAAACACCATATATTTT
>TRBD2|TRBV4-2|-|TRBJ2-3
CASSQGSLAGGPFTDTQYF
TGTGCCAGCAGCCAAGGGAGTCTAGCGGGAGGGCCTTTTACAGATACGCAGTATTTT
>TRBD2|TRBV6-4|once|TRBJ2-7
CASSDHKGTSGYEQYF
TGTGCCAGCAGTGACCACAAGGGGACTAGCGGCTACGAGCAGTACTTC
>TRBD2|TRBV28|-|TRBJ2-1
CASSPRAGGYYNEQFF
TGTGCCAGCAGTCCGCGAGCGGGAGGATATTACAATGAGCAGTTCTTC
>TRBD1|TRBV7-9|-|TRBJ2-2
CASSFWTGNTGELFF
TGTGCCAGCAGCTTCTGGACAGGGAACACCGGGGAGCTGTTTTTT
>-|TRBV6-1|-|TRBJ1-2
CASSEWTAYGYTF
TGTGCCAGCAGTGAATGGACTGCATATGGCTACACCTTC
>TRBD1|TRBV14|-|TRBJ1-3
CASSLAGTGGNTIYF
TGTGCCAGCAGTCTTGCCGGGACAGGTGGAAACACCATATATTTT
>TRBD1|TRBV19|-|TRBJ2-5
CASSPGQGIKTQYF
TGTGCCAGTAGCCCCGGACAGGGCATTAAGACCCAGTACTTC
>TRBD1|TRBV18|once|TRBJ2-2
CASSQGQANTGELFF
TGTGCCAGCTCACAGGGACAGGCGAACACCGGGGAGCTGTTTTTT
>TRBD1|TRBV28|-|TRBJ1-5
CASATGGGNQPQHF
TGTGCCAGCGCTACAGGGGGCGGCAATCAGCCCCAGCATTTT
>TRBD1|TRBV5-8|few|TRBJ2-1
CASSLGTGFKNEQFF
TGTGCCAGCAGCTTGGGGACAGGCTTTAAGAATGAGCAGTTCTTC
>-|TRBV10-3|-|TRBJ2-7
CAISEGSYEQYF
TGTGCCATCAGTGAAGGCAGCTACGAGCAGTACTTC
>-|TRBV6-4|-|TRBJ2-7
CASSPEEGSYEQYF
TGTGCCAGCAGTCCGGAGGAGGGGTCCTACGAGCAGTACTTC
>TRBD2|TRBV7-3|-|TRBJ2-7
CASSLTAGLAVHEQYF
TGTGCCAGCAGCTTAACGGCGGGACTAGCGGTCCACGAGCAGTACTTC
>-|TRBV15|-|TRBJ1-4
CATSRSSNEKLFF
TGTGCCACCAGCAGATCCAGTAATGAAAAACTGTTTTTT
>TRBD1|TRBV18|-|TRBJ2-5
CASSPGQGAGETQYF
TGTGCCAGCTCACCAGGACAGGGGGCGGGAGAGACCCAGTACTTC
>-|TRBV7-8|-|TRBJ1-5
CASSFSPDQPQHF
TGTGCCAGCAGCTTTAGTCCAGATCAGCCCCAGCATTTT
>TRBD2|TRBV30|-|TRBJ2-7
CAWRLAGLGEQYF
TGTGCCTGGAGATTAGCGGGATTGGGCGAGCAGTACTTC
>-|TRBV7-2|-|TRBJ2-3
CASSLRVTWGTLGADTQYF
TGTGCCAGCAGCTTAAGGGTTACGTGGGGGACCCTCGGAGCGGATACGCAGTATTTT
>TRBD2|TRBV2|-|TRBJ2-7
CASSAEGGTEQYF
TGTGCCAGCAGTGCCGAGGGAGGGACCGAGCAGTACTTC
>TRBD1|TRBV30|-|TRBJ2-5
CAWNTGVGSETQYF
TGTGCCTGGAACACAGGGGTAGGGTCCGAGACCCAGTACTTC
>-|TRBV28|-|TRBJ1-3
CASIMSVGAGNTIYF
TGTGCCAGCATCATGAGCGTGGGGGCTGGAAACACCATATATTTT
>-|TRBV28|few|TRBJ2-5
CASSLSGQSQETQYF
TGTGCCAGCAGTTTATCTGGACAGTCCCAAGAGACCCAGTACTTC
>-|TRBV4-3|-|TRBJ1-2
CASSKTTGAPDYGYTF
TGCGCCAGCAGCAAAACGACAGGAGCCCCTGACTATGGCTACACCTTC
>TRBD2|TRBV7-3|-|TRBJ2-1
CASSLVASGKNEQFF
TGTGCCAGCAGCTTAGTGGCTAGCGGGAAAAATGAGCAGTTCTTC
>-|TRBV25-1|-|TRBJ2-7
CASTPPLGSGYEQYF
TGTGCCAGCACCCCCCCACTGGGGAGCGGATACGAGCAGTACTTC
>TRBD1|TRBV6-1|-|TRBJ2-4
CASSPRGQVQNIQYF
TGTGCCAGCAGTCCCCGGGGACAGGTACAAAACATTCAGTACTTC
>-|TRBV7-2|-|TRBJ2-3
CASSLAAITDTQYF
TGTGCCAGCAGCTTAGCGGCGATCACAGATACGCAGTATTTT
>TRBD1|TRBV13|-|TRBJ2-6
CASSSWTGFGLIGANVLTF
TGTGCCAGCAGCTCATGGACAGGGTTCGGTTTGATTGGGGCCAACGTCCTGACTTTC
>-|TRBV19|many|TRBJ1-4
CASAARGGFGKLFF
TGTGCCAGTGCCGCTCGGGGAGGGTTCGGAAAACTGTTTTTT
>-|TRBV11-2|-|TRBJ2-3
CASSLAMEDTQYF
TGTGCCAGCAGCTTAGCGATGGAGGATACGCAGTATTTT
>TRBD2|TRBV5-5|-|TRBJ2-5
CASSPPGGEETQYF
TGTGCCAGCAGCCCCCCGGGGGGAGAGGAGACCCAGTACTTC
>-|TRBV6-1|-|TRBJ2-7
CASSAGLGRHSYEQYF
TGTGCCAGCAGTGCGGGTCTCGGTCGCCACTCCTACGAGCAGTACTTC
>TRBD1|TRBV18|-|TRBJ2-1
CASSDREFGNEQFF
TGTGCCAGCTCAGACAGGGAATTCGGCAATGAGCAGTTCTTC
>-|TRBV7-6|-|TRBJ2-2
CASSSGVTGELFF
TGTGCCAGCAGCTCAGGGGTCACCGGGGAGCTGTTTTTT
>TRBD1|TRBV6-1|-|TRBJ1-1
CASRRTGDTEAFF
TGTGCCAGCAGGAGGACAGGCGACACTGAAGCTTTCTTT
>-|TRBV9|few|TRBJ1-1
CASSAAGENTEAFF
TGTGCCAGCAGCGCGGCGGGGGAGAACACTGAAGCTTTCTTT
>-|TRBV6-6|many|TRBJ2-2
CASSLGPAENTGELFF
TGTGCCAGCAGTCTGGGGCCAGCGGAAAACACCGGGGAGCTGTTTTTT
>-|TRBV25-1|once|TRBJ2-3
CASSTTGDTQYF
TGTGCCAGCAGCACGACGGGAGATACGCAGTATTTT
>-|TRBV7-2|-|TRBJ2-5
CASSLDRGGQETQYF
TGTGCCAGCAGCTTAGATCGTGGGGGGCAAGAGACCCAGTACTTC